The 30 T cell receptor beta chains below were found in one sample sequenced in a study of blood T cell repertoires in COVID-19. Repertoires were generated with immunoSEQ multiplex PCR, while TCRdb's copy carries only in-frame clones and drops some. This table holds hundreds of thousands of clones, approximately 86% found once. The sample was peripheral blood. These receptor sequences come from a human donor in a cohort sampled during active COVID-19.

This chain uses TRBV19 with TRBJ2-1; TRBD2 matches 8 bases. Trimming removed 3 bases from V and 7 bases from J; junction bases left unmatched: 8. The length of the CDR3 is 15 residues. Germline loops: CDR1 LNHDA, CDR2 SQIVND (reference sequence). The CDR3 DNA is TGTGCCAGTAGTATGACCAGCGGGAGTTCAAATGAGCAGTTCTTC. The encoded protein is CASSMTSGSSNEQFF.

The chain links TRBV21-1 to TRBJ1-4; whether TRBD1, the table's D call, matches the DNA was not checked. TRBV21-1 is a listed pseudogene. This CDR3 region has 15 residues. The CDR3 region has the DNA TGTGCCAGCAGCAAACCCGACAGGGTGGGAGAAAAACTGTTTTTT. Its translation: CASSKPDRVGEKLFF.

This clone was picked up a small number of times. The chain uses TRBV5-1 and TRBJ2-1; 13 nucleotides agree with TRBD2. This CDR3 spans 17 amino acids. V dropped 4 bases and J dropped 4; count of bases not matched to a gene: 8. Germline CDR1 SGHRS, CDR2 YFSETQ. CDR3 in DNA: TGCGCCAGCAGCCGTGGGACTAGCGGGGTTATGTACAATGAGCAGTTCTTC. Translating it yields CASSRGTSGVMYNEQFF.

The chain carries TRBV30 and TRBJ1-3, with D tentatively TRBD1 (5 bases). V lost 4 bases and J lost 0, with 10 bases in between. Germline V lookup: CDR1 GTSNPN, CDR2 SVGIG (reference sequence). This CDR3 region has 14 residues. This CDR3 reads CAWNRDSSGNTIYF. CDR3 bases: TGTGCCTGGAATCGTGACAGCTCTGGAAACACCATATATTTT.

The chain carries TRBV14 and TRBJ2-1, with D perhaps TRBD1 (6 bases). Per germline, CDR1 SGHDN and CDR2 FVKESK. V lost 1 base and J lost 3, with 7 bases in between. The CDR3 is made up of 14 amino acids. CDR3 residues: CASSQATGYNEQFF. The DNA for the CDR3 is TGTGCCAGCAGCCAAGCGACAGGCTACAATGAGCAGTTCTTC.

This chain connects TRBV27 to TRBJ2-1; TRBD2 matches at 9 bases. V shed 2 bases and J 9 bases; nucleotides not matched to a gene: 14. Per germline, CDR1 MNHEY and CDR2 SMNVEV (reference sequence). The CDR3 spans 17 residues. CDR3 sequence reads: CASSLRSRGGAFSEQFF. The CDR3 bases are TGTGCCAGCAGTTTAAGGTCCCGCGGGGGGGCCTTCAGTGAGCAGTTCTTC.

Ten or more counts support this clone. J is TRBJ2-5 and V is TRBV5-1, with D possibly being TRBD1 (5 bases). Germline V gene lookup returns CDR1 SGHRS and CDR2 YFSETQ. The ends were cut back, 4 bases at V and 5 bases at J, with 15 bases in the middle. The CDR3 is 14 amino acids. CDR3 bases: TGCGCCAGCAGCCCCCAGGGCGGTCCGGAGACCCAGTACTTC. Translated: CASSPQGGPETQYF.

This clone showed up just once. The genes are TRBV5-6 and TRBJ1-6, with a possible D match to TRBD1 (5 bases). Germline V CDR1 and CDR2: SGHDT, YYEEEE. Trimming took off 3 bases at V and 7 bases at J, with 17 bases between the two ends. The CDR3 extends over 16 amino acids. The CDR3 nucleotides read TGTGCCAGCAGCTGGGGGGTCCGGACGGAGAATTCACCCCTCCACTTT. Protein: CASSWGVRTENSPLHF.

As DNA, the CDR3 is TGTGCCAGCAGTTTATCTATAGCGGCCCAAGAGACCCAGTACTTC. Translating gives CASSLSIAAQETQYF. The V and J genes are TRBV28 and TRBJ2-5; possible D gene TRBD2, 6 bases. The ends were cut back, 1 base at V and 1 base at J, with 10 bases in the middle. The CDR3 runs to 15 residues. Germline V gene sequence: CDR1 MDHEN, CDR2 SYDVKM.

This chain joins TRBV18 and TRBJ2-1, with 12 bases aligning to TRBD1. From germline, CDR1 is KGHSH and CDR2 LQKENI. J gave up 9 bases and V 3 bases, and 6 bases lay outside the gene matches. The CDR3 is 15 residues long. The CDR3 region is CASSPGGQGAGEQFF. The CDR3, as DNA: TGTGCCAGCTCACCGGGGGGACAGGGGGCTGGTGAGCAGTTCTTC. The entire variable domain, with the rest obtained from reference TRBV18 and TRBJ2-1, is as follows: NAGVMQNPRHLVRRRGQEARLRCSPMKGHSHVYWYRQLPEEGLKFMVYLQKENIIDESGMPKERFSAEFPKEGPSILRIQQVVRGDSAAYFCASSPGGQGAGEQFFGPGTRLTVL.

This clone was found a few times. The chain is built from TRBV28 and TRBJ1-1; 7 bases map to TRBD1. The CDR3 contains 14 residues. The germline V gene encodes CDR1 MDHEN and CDR2 SYDVKM. V shed 8 bases, J shed 0 bases, and the junction held 6 bases outside the gene matches. CDR3 DNA: TGTGCCAGCTTATACGGACAGGTGAACACTGAAGCTTTCTTT. This encodes CASLYGQVNTEAFF. The full variable domain, rest sourced from reference TRBV28 and TRBJ1-1, is DVKVTQSSRYLVKRTGEKVFLECVQDMDHENMFWYRQDPGLGLRLIYFSYDVKMKEKGDIPEGYSVSREKKERFSLILESASTNQTSMYLCASLYGQVNTEAFFGQGTRLTVV.

The genes are TRBV19 and TRBJ1-5; TRBD1 agrees at 9 bases. In germline, CDR1 is LNHDA, CDR2 SQIVND (reference sequence). CDR3 length: 16 amino acids. The V and J ends lost 6 bases and 1 base, in that order; junction bases with no gene match: 7. The CDR3 loop is CASSAPGQGSNQPQHF. DNA for the CDR3: TGTGCCAGTAGCGCGCCGGGACAGGGAAGCAATCAGCCCCAGCATTTT.

The chain uses TRBV11-3 and TRBJ2-5, with TRBD2 matching 8 bases. Trimming at V came to 0 bases and at J to 3 bases, leaving 6 bases not matched to a gene. The CDR3 totals 16 residues. Germline V gene sequence: CDR1 SGHNT, CDR2 YENEEA. CDR3 protein: CASSLDRGSGEETQYF. CDR3 coding DNA: TGTGCCAGCAGCTTAGATCGGGGTAGCGGGGAAGAGACCCAGTACTTC.

The chain couples TRBV2 to TRBJ2-5; 7 bases align to TRBD1. The CDR3 spans 14 residues. Trimming removed 7 bases from V and 5 bases from J; junction bases left unmatched: 10. Germline V gene sequence: CDR1 SNHLY, CDR2 FYNNEI. The CDR3 DNA reads as TGTGCCAGCAACAGGGGAAGAGATGGGGAGACCCAGTACTTC. Protein sequence: CASNRGRDGETQYF.

The chain couples TRBV15 to TRBJ2-7; possibly TRBD2 for D (8 bases). V was cut by 5 bases and J by 2 bases, with 19 bases left in between. The CDR3 loop spans 16 amino acids. The germline CDR1 and CDR2 sequences are LNHNV and YYDKDF (reference sequence). DNA of the CDR3: TGTGCCACCAGCCGGGGGGGGGACAGTGGAACCTACGAGCAGTACTTC. Translated, it gives CATSRGGDSGTYEQYF.

This clone was seen more than once but under ten times. The chain links TRBV5-5 to TRBJ1-3; D not certain. CDR3 length equals 14 residues. V shed 6 bases and J shed 4 bases, with 14 bases lying between them. CDR1 is SGHKS and CDR2 is YYEKEE in the germline V gene (reference sequence). CDR3 in DNA: TGTGCCAGCAAAACGGAGTCGGGAGGAAACACCATATATTTT. This codes for CASKTESGGNTIYF.

The chain links TRBV10-2 to TRBJ1-2, with D maybe TRBD1 (5 bases). V gave up 4 bases and J gave up 8 bases, with 17 bases separating them. The CDR3 is made up of 14 amino acids. The germline V gene has CDR1 WSHSY and CDR2 SAAADI. The chain's CDR3 is CASSGGIGVGGYTF. Written as DNA, the CDR3 is TGCGCCAGCAGTGGTGGTATAGGGGTGGGCGGCTACACCTTC.

V usage is TRBV19 and J usage is TRBJ2-1; 7 bases match TRBD2. CDR3 length: 17 amino acids. Unmatched junction bases numbered 8, after V lost 3 bases and J lost 0 bases. CDR1 and CDR2 from the germline V gene are LNHDA and SQIVND (reference sequence). CDR3 sequence reads: CASSIPSGVSSYNEQFF. CDR3 DNA sequence: TGTGCCAGTAGTATTCCTAGCGGAGTAAGCTCCTACAATGAGCAGTTCTTC. The full variable domain, with the rest looked up from reference TRBV19 and TRBJ2-1, is DGGITQSPKYLFRKEGQNVTLSCEQNLNHDAMYWYRQDPGQGLRLIYYSQIVNDFQKGDIAEGYSVSREKKESFPLTVTSAQKNPTAFYLCASSIPSGVSSYNEQFFGPGTRLTVL.

The V gene is TRBV10-3, the J gene TRBJ1-2, with D possibly being TRBD1 (5 bases). Germline V gene data show CDR1 as ENHRY and CDR2 as SYGVKD. Trimming took off 6 bases at V and 5 bases at J, with 16 bases between the two ends. The CDR3 has 14 amino acids. CDR3 nucleotide sequence: TGTGCCATCAGCCCGGACAATTCAGGTTATGGCTACACCTTC. Protein sequence: CAISPDNSGYGYTF.

CDR3 coding DNA: TGTGCCAGCAGCCGGACAGCACACCCTAGCTACGAGCAGTACTTC. It specifies CASSRTAHPSYEQYF. This sequence joins TRBV7-2 and TRBJ2-7; D is possibly TRBD1 (6 bases). Trimming shortened V by 5 bases and J by 3 bases, and 17 bases separated the two germline ends. The CDR3 length is 15 residues. Germline V gene data show CDR1 as SGHTA and CDR2 as FQGNSA.

This chain links TRBV5-4 with TRBJ2-7; TRBD2 is a possible D gene (6 bases). This CDR3 spans 13 amino acids. The germline V gene encodes CDR1 SGHNT and CDR2 YYREEE (reference sequence). V was trimmed by 3 bases and J by 3 bases, leaving 10 bases between them. The CDR3 bases are TGTGCCAGCAGCTCTGGAGGGGACTACGAGCAGTACTTC. Residues: CASSSGGDYEQYF. Full variable domain (rest looked up from reference TRBV5-4 and TRBJ2-7): ETGVTQSPTHLIKTRGQQVTLRCSSQSGHNTVSWYQQALGQGPQFIFQYYREEENGRGNFPPRFSGLQFPNYSSELNVNALELDDSALYLCASSSGGDYEQYFGPGTRLTVT.

This clone occurred once. The chain is built from TRBV19 and TRBJ2-3, with a possible D match to TRBD1 (6 bases). This CDR3 spans 13 amino acids. Per germline, CDR1 LNHDA and CDR2 SQIVND (reference sequence). V was clipped by 1 base and J by 4 bases, with 6 bases between them. The CDR3 protein is CASSIAGADTQYF. The CDR3 region has the DNA TGTGCCAGTAGTATAGCAGGGGCAGATACGCAGTATTTT.

V usage is TRBV12-5 and J usage is TRBJ2-3; 14 nucleotides line up with TRBD2. V was pared by 1 base and J by 3 bases, with 0 bases of the junction left unmatched. The CDR3 runs 16 residues. CDR1 and CDR2 (germline): LGHNT, FRNRAP. Here the CDR3 reads CASGLGTSGGTDTQYF. Written as DNA, the CDR3 is TGTGCTAGTGGTTTGGGGACTAGCGGGGGGACAGATACGCAGTATTTT.

The chain recombines TRBV5-4 with TRBJ2-7; maybe TRBD2 (5 bases). The CDR3 is 12 amino acids. Germline assignment: CDR1 SGHNT and CDR2 YYREEE (reference sequence). With 4 bases removed from V and 6 bases from J, the gap between germline ends came to 11 bases. As DNA, the CDR3 is TGTGCCAGCAGCCAGCGGACGTCCGAGCAGTACTTC. Its translation: CASSQRTSEQYF.

The rearrangement joins TRBV7-2 to TRBJ2-7; D remains ambiguous. V was pared by 5 bases and J by 6 bases, with 11 bases between. This CDR3 is built from 12 residues. CDR1 is SGHTA and CDR2 is FQGNSA in the germline V gene. The CDR3 DNA reads TGTGCCAGCAGCCGCTTGCGAGGCGAGCAGTACTTC. Translation gives CASSRLRGEQYF.

V usage is TRBV19 and J usage is TRBJ2-7; 9 bases are a match to TRBD1. The V segment lost 4 bases and the J segment 6 bases; nucleotides outside the gene matches: 7. Germline loops: CDR1 LNHDA, CDR2 SQIVND (reference sequence). The CDR3 contains 14 residues. The CDR3 coding sequence is TGTGCCAGTAGTAACCAACAGGGGGCCAGCGAGCAGTACTTC. It specifies CASSNQQGASEQYF.

The CDR3 spells CASSRGDRAFYGYTF. Written as DNA, the CDR3 is TGTGCCAGCAGCCGGGGGGACAGGGCCTTCTATGGCTACACCTTC. The chain recombines TRBV28 with TRBJ1-2; TRBD1 matches at 9 bases. Germline V gene sequence: CDR1 MDHEN, CDR2 SYDVKM. CDR3 length: 15 amino acids. V lost 6 bases and J lost 4; bases outside the gene matches: 9.

Note on this clone: A much larger clonotype is one base distant, so this may be a read error. The chain employs TRBV6-5 and TRBJ2-1; the D gene is possibly TRBD1 (5 bases). V was trimmed by 6 bases and J by 10 bases, leaving 16 bases between them. CDR1 and CDR2 (germline): MNHEY, SVGAGI. The CDR3 is 13 residues long. The CDR3 region has the DNA TGTGCCAGCAGCCGTCGGGTGGGGCTGGAGCAGTTCTTC. Amino acid sequence: CASSRRVGLEQFF.

This clone was seen a single time. The V and J genes are TRBV5-4 and TRBJ2-7, with D possibly being TRBD1 (6 bases). Germline CDR1 reads SGHNT; CDR2 reads YYREEE (reference sequence). With 0 bases removed from V and 3 bases from J, the gap between germline ends came to 16 bases. The CDR3 has 16 residues. The CDR3 sequence is CASSLGRDTSFYEQYF. CDR3 sequence (DNA): TGTGCCAGCAGCTTGGGCCGGGACACTTCCTTCTACGAGCAGTACTTC.

The chain recombines TRBV7-2 with TRBJ2-1, with 9 bases fitting TRBD2. This CDR3 region has 16 residues. V shed 1 base, J shed 8 bases, and the junction held 9 bases outside the gene matches. Germline CDR1 SGHTA, CDR2 FQGNSA. Written as DNA, the CDR3 is TGTGCCAGCAGCTTAGAGTGGCGGGGGGGTATCGATGAGCAGTTCTTC. Protein product: CASSLEWRGGIDEQFF.